This T cell receptor (beta chain) was sequenced during a study of blood T cell repertoires in COVID-19. Per germline, CDR1 KGHDR and CDR2 SFDVKD. The CDR3 runs 21 residues. Trimming removed 3 bases at V and 0 bases at J, with 29 bases between. Per the original data handling: Amplifying reference gene primers gave estimates of nucleated cell counts. TCRdb's copy holds only in-frame clones and misses some; the assay was immunoSEQ multiplex PCR. V, J and clone size are taken as reported in that table, and D and trimming were inferred from the DNA itself. The sample holds 100,000 to 150,000 clones, roughly 90% seen once.

The chain is built from TRBV24-1 and TRBJ2-7; D perhaps matches TRBD2 (5 bases). The sequencing input was peripheral blood. The receptor's source is a man aged 50-59 years with acute or convalescent COVID-19. CDR3 DNA sequence: TGTGCCACCAGTGATCCGAATGACGGGGTATATATCCCCCGGCCCTCCTACGAGCAGTACTTC. It encodes CATSDPNDGVYIPRPSYEQYF.